This T cell receptor (beta chain) emerged from a study of regulatory T cells in long-lasting Graves disease. CDR3-region Arm-PCR and iRepertoire HTBI primers produced the TCR beta libraries. TCRdb passed the multiplex PCR reads through MiXCR, listing each CDR3 protein once. The sample consists of around 400,000 distinct CDR3 sequences, 20% to 25% of them appearing once. As for time point: persistent/refractory GD, antithyroid drugs over 5 years with positive TRAb. The TCR library was made from RNA that had been extracted from PBMCs in TRIzol. CDR3 length equals 15 residues. Trimming left V 4 bases short and J 10 bases short, with 20 bases between. Germline V lookup: CDR1 LNHDA, CDR2 SQIVND (reference sequence).

The chain has TRBV19 and TRBJ2-1; maybe TRBD2 (5 bases). Sequenced here: peripheral blood mononuclear cells (PBMCs), sampled when the disease was refractory, from a patient treated with antithyroid drugs. The origin of this receptor is a female donor with Graves disease. The CDR3 loop is CASSNVTGLKTEQFF. The CDR3 DNA reads as TGTGCCAGTAGTAATGTGACCGGACTGAAAACGGAGCAGTTCTTC.